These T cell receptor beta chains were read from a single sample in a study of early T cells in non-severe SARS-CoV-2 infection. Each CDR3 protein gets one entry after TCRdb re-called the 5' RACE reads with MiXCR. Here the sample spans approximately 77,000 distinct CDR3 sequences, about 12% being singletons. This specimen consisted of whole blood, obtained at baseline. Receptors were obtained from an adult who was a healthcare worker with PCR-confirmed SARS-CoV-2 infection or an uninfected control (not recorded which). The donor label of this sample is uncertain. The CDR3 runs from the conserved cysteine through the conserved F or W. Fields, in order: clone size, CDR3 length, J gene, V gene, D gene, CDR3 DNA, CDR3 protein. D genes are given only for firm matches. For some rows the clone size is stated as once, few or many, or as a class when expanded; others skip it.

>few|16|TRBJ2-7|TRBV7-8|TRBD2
TGTGCCAGCAGCCCAGGTGGGACTAGCGGGGTCGGCGAGCAGTACTTC
CASSPGGTSGVGEQYF
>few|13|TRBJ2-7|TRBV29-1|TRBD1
TGCAGCGTACCGGGACAGGGGAGGTACGAGCAGTACTTC
CSVPGQGRYEQYF
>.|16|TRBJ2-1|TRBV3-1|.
TGTGCCAGCAGCCAAAGCCTGGGACTAGGGGGCGATGAGCAGTTCTTC
CASSQSLGLGGDEQFF
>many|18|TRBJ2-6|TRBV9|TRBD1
TGTGCCAGCAGCAAAGGACAGGGTACCCCCTCTGGGGCCAACGTCCTGACTTTC
CASSKGQGTPSGANVLTF
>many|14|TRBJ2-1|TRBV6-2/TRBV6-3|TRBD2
TGTGCCAGCAGTTTAACTAGCGGGAGAGGTGAGCAGTTCTTC
CASSLTSGRGEQFF
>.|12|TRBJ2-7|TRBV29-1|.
TGCAGCGCTACCCAAGGGTCCTACGAGCAGTACTTC
CSATQGSYEQYF
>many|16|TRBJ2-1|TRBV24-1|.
TGTGCCACCAGTGACTCGACCACCTCTTTCGGTTCCGAGCAGTTCTTC
CATSDSTTSFGSEQFF
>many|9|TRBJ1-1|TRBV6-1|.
TGTGCCAGCAGTGAAAAGGCTTTCTTT
CASSEKAFF
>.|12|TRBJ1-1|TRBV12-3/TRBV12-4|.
TGTGCCAGCAGTCCAACCGGTCTCGGGGCTTTCTTT
CASSPTGLGAFF
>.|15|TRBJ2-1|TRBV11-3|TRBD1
TGTGCCAGCAGCTTACAGACAGGGGCGGGACTCGAGCAGTTCTTC
CASSLQTGAGLEQFF
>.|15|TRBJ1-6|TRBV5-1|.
TGCGCCAGCAGCTTGGCAACGGAGAGGGGTTCACCCCTCCACTTT
CASSLATERGSPLHF
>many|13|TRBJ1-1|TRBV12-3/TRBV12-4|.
TGTGCCAGCAAAACTGAGGGCGGCGCTGAAGCTTTCTTT
CASKTEGGAEAFF
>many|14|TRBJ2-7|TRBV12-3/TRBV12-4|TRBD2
TGTGCCAGCAGTTGGACTAGCGGGGGGGCCGAGCAGTACTTC
CASSWTSGGAEQYF
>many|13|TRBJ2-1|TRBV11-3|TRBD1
TGTGCCAGCACTGGGACAGCTTACAATGAGCAGTTCTTC
CASTGTAYNEQFF
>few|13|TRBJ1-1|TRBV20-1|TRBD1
TGCAGTGCTTTGGACAGGGGGAACACTGAAGCTTTCTTT
CSALDRGNTEAFF
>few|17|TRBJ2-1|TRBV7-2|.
TGTGCCAGCAGCTTAGGGGGGGACAGAAGCTCCTACAATGAGCAGTTCTTC
CASSLGGDRSSYNEQFF
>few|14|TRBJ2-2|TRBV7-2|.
TGTGCCAGCAGCCTCTCCGGGGGCACCGGGGAGCTGTTTTTT
CASSLSGGTGELFF
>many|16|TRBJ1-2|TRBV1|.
TGCACCAGCAGCCAAAATACCTCCGGGACGAACTATGGCTACACCTTC
CTSSQNTSGTNYGYTF
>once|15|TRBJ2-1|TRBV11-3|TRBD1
TGTGCCAGCAGCTTCCTAGGACAGGGGTACAATGAGCAGTTCTTC
CASSFLGQGYNEQFF
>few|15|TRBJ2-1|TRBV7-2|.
TGTGCCAGCAGCTTAAGAACTAGCCACTACAATGAGCAGTTCTTC
CASSLRTSHYNEQFF
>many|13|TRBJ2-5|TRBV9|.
TGTGCCAGCAGCGTACATCTGAAAGAGACCCAGTACTTC
CASSVHLKETQYF
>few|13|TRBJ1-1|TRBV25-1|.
TGTGCCAGCAGTAACGCGGGGAGGACTGAAGCTTTCTTT
CASSNAGRTEAFF
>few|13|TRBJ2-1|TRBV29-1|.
TGCAGCGTGGGGGGGGACAGTCGGGTTGAGCAGTTCTTC
CSVGGDSRVEQFF
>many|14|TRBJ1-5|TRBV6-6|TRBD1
TGTGCCAGCAGTCTTGGGCAGGGGGGCCAGCCCCAGCATTTT
CASSLGQGGQPQHF
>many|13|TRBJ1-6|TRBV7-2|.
TGTGCCAGCAGCCCAGGGTGGAATTCACCCCTCCACTTT
CASSPGWNSPLHF
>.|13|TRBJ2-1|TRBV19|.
TGTGCCAGTAGTATAGGGTCTAGGAATGAGCAGTTCTTC
CASSIGSRNEQFF
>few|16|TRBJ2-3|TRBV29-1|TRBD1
TGCAGCGTGAGACATCCGGGACAGGGGGTTCCAGATACGCAGTATTTT
CSVRHPGQGVPDTQYF
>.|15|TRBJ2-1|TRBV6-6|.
TGTGCCAGCATCGCGGGGAGGAGTTCCTACAATGAGCAGTTCTTC
CASIAGRSSYNEQFF
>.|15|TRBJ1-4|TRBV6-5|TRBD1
TGTGCCAGCAGAACCGAGGGACAGCGTAATGAAAAACTGTTTTTT
CASRTEGQRNEKLFF
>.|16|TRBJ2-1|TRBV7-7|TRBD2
TGTGCCAGCAGCTCCAAGCGGGGGACATCCTACAATGAGCAGTTCTTC
CASSSKRGTSYNEQFF
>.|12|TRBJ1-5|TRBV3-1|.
TGTGCCAGCAGCCAAGCTGGACAGCCCCAGCATTTT
CASSQAGQPQHF
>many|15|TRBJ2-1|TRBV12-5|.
TGTGCTAGTGGTTTAGCCGGGACTGGCTACAATGAGCAGTTCTTC
CASGLAGTGYNEQFF
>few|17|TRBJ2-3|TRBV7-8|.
TGTGCCAGCAGCTTGTCCCACAGGGTTAGCAACACAGATACGCAGTATTTT
CASSLSHRVSNTDTQYF
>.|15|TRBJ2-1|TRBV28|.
TGTGCCAGCAGCGGTACGGGACAAAAGAAAAATGAGCAGTTCTTC
CASSGTGQKKNEQFF
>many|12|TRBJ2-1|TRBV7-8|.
TGTGCCAGCAGCTTAGACTTCAATGAGCAGTTCTTC
CASSLDFNEQFF
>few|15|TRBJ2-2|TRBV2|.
TGTGCCAGCAGTGACAGCATACCTCGCACCGGGGAGCTGTTTTTT
CASSDSIPRTGELFF
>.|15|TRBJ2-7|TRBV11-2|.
TGTGCCAGCAGCAACCGCCGTGTAGGTTCCTACGAGCAGTACTTC
CASSNRRVGSYEQYF
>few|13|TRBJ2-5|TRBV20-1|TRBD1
TGCAGTGCCTGGGGACAGAACCAAGAGACCCAGTACTTC
CSAWGQNQETQYF
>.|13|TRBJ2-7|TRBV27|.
TGTGCCAGCAGTCTTACCAGCTCCTACGAGCAGTACTTC
CASSLTSSYEQYF
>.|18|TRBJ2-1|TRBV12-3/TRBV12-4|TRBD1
TGTGCCAGCAGCCACCCAAATGATGACAGGGGACCCTACAATGAGCAGTTCTTC
CASSHPNDDRGPYNEQFF
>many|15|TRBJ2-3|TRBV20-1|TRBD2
TGCAGTGCTCGACGGCCGGGACTAGCGGGGGATACGCAGTATTTT
CSARRPGLAGDTQYF
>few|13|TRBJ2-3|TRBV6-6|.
TGTGCCAGCAAGTCGGGAAGCACAGATACGCAGTATTTT
CASKSGSTDTQYF
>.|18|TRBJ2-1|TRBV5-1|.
TGCGCCAGCATAGGAGCAGGACTTCAAAGCGCCTCCTACAATGAGCAGTTCTTC
CASIGAGLQSASYNEQFF
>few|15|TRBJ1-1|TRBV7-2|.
TGTGCCAGCAGCCTCGTAACGTCTACGAACACTGAAGCTTTCTTT
CASSLVTSTNTEAFF
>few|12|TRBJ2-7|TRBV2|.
TGTGCCAGCCGAGGGGCCCGCTACGAGCAGTACTTC
CASRGARYEQYF
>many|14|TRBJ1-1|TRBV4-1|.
TGCGCCAGCAGCGGTCCCTTGAAGGGCACTGAAGCTTTCTTT
CASSGPLKGTEAFF
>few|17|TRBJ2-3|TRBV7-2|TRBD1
TGTGCCAGCAGCTTACCCCTCCGAGACAGGGTCGCAGATACGCAGTATTTT
CASSLPLRDRVADTQYF
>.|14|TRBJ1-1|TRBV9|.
TGTGCCAGCAGTTATTTAGACGGGATAACTGAAGCTTTCTTT
CASSYLDGITEAFF
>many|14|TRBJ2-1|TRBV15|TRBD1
TGTGCCACCAGCAGAACCAGGACAGGGAATGAGCAGTTCTTC
CATSRTRTGNEQFF
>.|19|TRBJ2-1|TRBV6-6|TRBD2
TGTGCCAGCAGTTACTCATCGGGGCAGCGGGGGGGAACGGGCAATGAGCAGTTCTTC
CASSYSSGQRGGTGNEQFF
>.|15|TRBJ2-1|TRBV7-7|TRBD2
TGTGCCAGCAGCTTAGGGCGGGAGGGCCGAAATGAGCAGTTCTTC
CASSLGREGRNEQFF
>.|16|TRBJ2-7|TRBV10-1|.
TGCGCCAGCAGCGTTGGAAAAGGTGTTCCCTACTACGAGCAGTACTTC
CASSVGKGVPYYEQYF
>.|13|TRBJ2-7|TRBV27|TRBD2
TGTGCCAGCAGTTTATTATTAGCGGGAGAGCAGTACTTC
CASSLLLAGEQYF